This TCR beta chain was sequenced during a study of T cell responses to AZD1222 COVID-19 vaccine. This table comes from immunoSEQ multiplex PCR, and its TCRdb copy is limited to in-frame clones, with some not included. The data contain about 120,000 clones, around nine tenths of them seen just once; the ten biggest clones take up 6.9%. V was shortened by 7 bases and J by 2 bases, with 17 bases between the two germline ends. This CDR3 spans 14 amino acids. Per germline, CDR1 SQVTM and CDR2 ANQGSEA. About this clone itself: Its target is unknown.

Broader study findings: Along spike, vaccine-associated CD4 TCRs were found throughout, with dominance at 160-218 and 743-854. Possibly, clonal diversity was underestimated; donors were largely white British and included more females. Researchers took repertoire samples only after the peak T cell response had come.

This specimen consisted of peripheral blood, obtained on day 0 of AZD1222 vaccination. This chain links TRBV29-1 with TRBJ1-1; D is unclear. The origin of this receptor is an adult in good health. CDR3 protein: CSATTPAPNTEAFF. CDR3 coding DNA: TGCAGCGCCACCACGCCGGCACCTAACACTGAAGCTTTCTTT.